This T cell receptor beta chain appears in the sequencing data of a study of OX40 agonist ivuxolimab in advanced cancers. Study-level results: The 0.1-3.0 mg/kg partial responders had among the lowest clonal expansion.

Notes on this clone: Its antigen remains unknown.

The J segment lost 1 base and the V segment lost 4 bases, leaving 6 bases of the junction unmatched. The CDR3 is 15 amino acids. Germline V gives CDR1 LGHNA, CDR2 YNFKEQ. Using immunoSEQ multiplex PCR, the repertoire was profiled, and TCRdb retains in-frame clones only, with some absent. The sample contains about 78,000 clones, roughly 84% of which appear only once. The material sequenced was CD4+ or CD8+ T cells sorted from blood, taken in a trial of the OX40 agonist ivuxolimab. This receptor was obtained from an adult with an advanced solid tumor such as melanoma, head and neck, liver or kidney cancer. V is TRBV4-2 and J is TRBJ1-2; 7 nucleotides agree with TRBD1. CDR3 amino acids: CASSPRGGVNYGYTF. The CDR3 DNA is TGTGCCAGCAGCCCCAGGGGGGGCGTTAACTATGGCTACACCTTC.